A selection of T cell receptor beta chains follows, all from one sample in a study of blood T cell repertoires in COVID-19. Profiling relied on immunoSEQ multiplex PCR, and the TCRdb table lists in-frame clones only, not all of them. The table records around 300,000 clones, 75% to 90% of them present only once. Sequencing was carried out using peripheral blood. These receptors originate from a woman aged 25 to 45 with active or convalescent COVID-19. The CDR3 runs from the conserved cysteine through the conserved F or W. The D gene is left open where the match is weak. Size values are once, few and many counts, or a class for expanded clones, and some rows have none.

V,length,D,size,J,CDR3,DNA
TRBV30,13,TRBD2,once,TRBJ2-1,CAWSKTIGTSPLF,TGTGCCTGGAGTAAAACAATCGGGACTAGTCCTCTCTTC
TRBV7-9,15,-,-,TRBJ1-1,CASSASRDKNTEAFF,TGTGCCAGCAGCGCCAGCCGGGACAAGAACACTGAAGCTTTCTTT
TRBV3-1/TRBV3-2,12,-,-,TRBJ2-5,CASSQERETQYF,TGTGCCAGCAGCCAAGAGAGGGAGACCCAGTACTTC
TRBV6-5,14,TRBD1,-,TRBJ1-1,CASSYRDRITEAFF,TGTGCCAGCAGTTACCGGGACAGGATTACTGAAGCTTTCTTT
TRBV28,15,TRBD2,-,TRBJ2-6,CASSLRGAGANVLTF,TGTGCCAGCAGTTTACGGGGGGCTGGGGCCAACGTCCTGACTTTC
TRBV15,16,-,-,TRBJ2-6,CATSSSKGSGANVLTF,TGTGCCACCAGCAGCAGTAAGGGGTCTGGGGCCAACGTCCTGACTTTC
TRBV28,17,TRBD1,-,TRBJ1-5,CASSLPGGAGGNQPQHF,TGTGCCAGCAGTTTACCAGGGGGCGCTGGAGGCAATCAGCCCCAGCATTTT
TRBV30,13,TRBD1,-,TRBJ1-1,CALDRAADTEAFF,TGTGCCTTGGACAGGGCTGCGGACACTGAAGCTTTCTTT
TRBV7-2,15,-,-,TRBJ2-2,CASSPLLANTGELFF,TGTGCCAGCAGCCCCCTGTTAGCGAACACCGGGGAGCTGTTTTTT
TRBV4-1,17,TRBD2,-,TRBJ2-5,CASSSPGLAGGRETQYF,TGCGCCAGCAGCTCGCCGGGACTAGCGGGGGGGCGGGAGACCCAGTACTTC
TRBV24-1,16,-,-,TRBJ1-5,CATSDPRRGGNQPQHF,TGTGCCACCAGTGATCCCCGCCGGGGTGGGAATCAGCCCCAGCATTTT
TRBV4-3,16,TRBD2,-,TRBJ2-3,CASSLFGGAPLDTQYF,TGCGCCAGCAGTCTCTTCGGGGGGGCTCCGTTAGATACGCAGTATTTT
TRBV18,14,TRBD1,-,TRBJ1-4,CASSPDRAHEKLFF,TGTGCCAGCTCACCGGACAGGGCTCATGAAAAACTGTTTTTT
TRBV24-1,13,-,-,TRBJ2-2,CATAEGNTGELFF,TGTGCCACGGCCGAGGGGAACACCGGGGAGCTGTTTTTT
TRBV9,16,-,-,TRBJ1-1,CASSVVLLDGNTEAFF,TGTGCCAGCAGCGTAGTTCTGCTAGACGGGAACACTGAAGCTTTCTTT
TRBV7-3,17,-,few,TRBJ2-2,CASSDPTGLSPTGELFF,TGTGCCAGCAGCGACCCAACAGGGCTTTCCCCCACCGGGGAGCTGTTTTTT
TRBV4-1,16,TRBD1,-,TRBJ1-2,CASSQDGDRGRYGYTF,TGCGCCAGCAGCCAAGATGGGGACAGGGGAAGGTATGGCTACACCTTC
TRBV6-2/TRBV6-3,15,-,-,TRBJ1-1,CASSYGAGADTEAFF,TGTGCCAGCAGTTACGGGGCGGGGGCGGACACTGAAGCTTTCTTT
TRBV2,13,-,-,TRBJ1-2,CASSEEGRDGYTF,TGTGCCAGCAGTGAGGAGGGAAGAGATGGCTACACCTTC
TRBV30,15,-,-,TRBJ2-7,CAWSVWLASSYEQYF,TGTGCCTGGAGTGTATGGCTAGCGAGCTCCTACGAGCAGTACTTC
TRBV7-2,16,-,-,TRBJ2-1,CASSLARQASGNEQFF,TGTGCCAGCAGCTTAGCTCGACAGGCTTCTGGGAATGAGCAGTTCTTC
TRBV10-3,15,-,-,TRBJ1-1,CAISESGGWVTEAFF,TGTGCCATCAGTGAGTCTGGGGGCTGGGTCACTGAAGCTTTCTTT
TRBV4-1,16,-,-,TRBJ1-2,CASSDTLTGGPYGYTF,TGCGCCAGCAGCGACACCTTGACAGGCGGGCCATATGGCTACACCTTC
TRBV7-2,14,-,few,TRBJ2-3,CASSLGRYTDTQYF,TGTGCCAGCAGCTTGGGGCGGTACACAGATACGCAGTATTTT
TRBV3-1/TRBV3-2,13,-,-,TRBJ1-1,CASSRTWATEAFF,TGTGCCAGCAGCCGAACATGGGCCACTGAAGCTTTCTTT
TRBV6-1,14,TRBD2,-,TRBJ2-1,CASSDGGFRDEQFF,TGTGCCAGCAGTGACGGGGGGTTTCGGGATGAGCAGTTCTTC
TRBV19,13,-,once,TRBJ1-1,CASSWGAGAEAFF,TGTGCCAGTAGTTGGGGGGCGGGAGCTGAAGCTTTCTTT
TRBV19,16,-,-,TRBJ2-3,CASSAGKGVGTDTQYF,TGTGCCAGTAGTGCCGGCAAGGGGGTGGGTACAGATACGCAGTATTTT
TRBV20-1,11,-,-,TRBJ2-3,CSPQGRDTQYF,TGCAGTCCTCAGGGCAGAGATACGCAGTATTTT
TRBV9,15,-,few,TRBJ2-1,CASSPKGDSYNEQFF,TGTGCCAGCAGCCCCAAGGGAGACTCCTACAATGAGCAGTTCTTC
TRBV6-6,16,-,once,TRBJ1-1,CASRPPAGEMNTEAFF,TGTGCCAGCAGACCGCCTGCAGGGGAAATGAACACTGAAGCTTTCTTT
TRBV18,13,-,once,TRBJ1-4,CASSRSGNEKLFF,TGTGCCAGCTCAAGGTCGGGGAACGAAAAACTGTTTTTT
TRBV5-1,16,TRBD1,-,TRBJ2-7,CALPPYKKGQSYEQYF,TGCGCCCTTCCCCCCTATAAAAAGGGACAGAGCTACGAGCAGTACTTC
TRBV10-3,15,-,-,TRBJ1-2,CAIGELQGTRYGYTF,TGTGCCATCGGAGAACTACAGGGCACGAGATATGGCTACACCTTC
TRBV4-2,16,TRBD2,few,TRBJ2-3,CASSQDLASGRYTQYF,TGTGCCAGCAGCCAAGATTTGGCTAGCGGGAGGTATACGCAGTATTTT
TRBV5-1,16,TRBD1,-,TRBJ1-2,CASSFNPGTGVSGYTF,TGCGCCAGCAGCTTCAACCCCGGGACAGGTGTGAGTGGCTACACCTTC
TRBV24-1,17,TRBD2,-,TRBJ2-1,CATSDSLAAGGPNEQFF,TGTGCCACCAGTGATTCCCTCGCCGCGGGGGGCCCCAATGAGCAGTTCTTC
TRBV7-2,15,TRBD2,-,TRBJ2-3,CASSIQRGGRDTQYF,TGTGCCAGCAGCATACAGCGGGGGGGCCGAGATACGCAGTATTTT
TRBV27,17,-,-,TRBJ2-6,CASSETYRFSGANVLTF,TGTGCCAGCAGTGAAACCTACAGGTTCTCTGGGGCCAACGTCCTGACTTTC
TRBV5-4,15,TRBD1,once,TRBJ1-6,CASSPQQGSNSPLHF,TGTGCCAGCAGCCCTCAACAGGGGAGTAATTCACCCCTCCACTTT
TRBV6-6,15,TRBD1,-,TRBJ2-7,CASSPPGQGLNEQYF,TGTGCCAGCAGTCCTCCGGGACAGGGCCTGAACGAGCAGTACTTC
TRBV7-3,13,-,-,TRBJ2-5,CASSRGTEETQYF,TGTGCCAGCAGCCGCGGGACAGAAGAGACCCAGTACTTC
TRBV27,14,-,-,TRBJ1-2,CASSFGRGNYGYTF,TGTGCCAGCTCTTTCGGGAGGGGGAACTATGGCTACACCTTC
TRBV10-3,15,TRBD1,few,TRBJ1-1,CAISVGRQGATEAFF,TGTGCCATCAGCGTAGGGAGACAGGGGGCCACTGAAGCTTTCTTT
TRBV5-4,15,-,once,TRBJ2-5,CASSSGRGTQETQYF,TGTGCCAGCAGCTCCGGTCGGGGGACTCAAGAGACCCAGTACTTC
TRBV5-1,15,-,once,TRBJ1-2,CASSLGSRTAKGYTF,TGCGCCAGCAGCTTGGGTTCCCGGACAGCCAAAGGCTACACCTTC
TRBV20-1,11,-,-,TRBJ1-2,CSAQDSYGYTF,TGCAGTGCCCAGGACAGTTATGGCTACACCTTC
TRBV4-1,12,-,-,TRBJ2-1,CASSQDLNEQFF,TGCGCCAGCAGCCAAGATCTTAATGAGCAGTTCTTC
TRBV4-3,15,TRBD1,-,TRBJ1-2,CASSQWTGDQDGYTF,TGCGCCAGCAGCCAATGGACAGGGGATCAGGATGGCTACACCTTC
TRBV28,16,TRBD1,-,TRBJ2-6,CASSLRGMSGANVLTF,TGTGCCAGCAGCCTCAGGGGGATGTCTGGGGCCAACGTCCTGACTTTC
TRBV9,15,TRBD1,-,TRBJ1-2,CASSVGRGRNYGYTF,TGTGCCAGCAGCGTAGGAAGGGGGCGAAACTATGGCTACACCTTC
TRBV7-8,12,-,few,TRBJ1-1,CASSHRGTEAFF,TGTGCCAGCAGCCATAGGGGAACTGAAGCTTTCTTT
TRBV4-3,18,-,-,TRBJ1-6,CASSQDRQNSLYNSPLHF,TGCGCCAGCAGCCAAGATAGACAGAACAGCCTCTATAATTCACCCCTCCACTTT
TRBV5-1,14,-,-,TRBJ1-2,CASSEGASLGGYTF,TGCGCCAGCAGCGAAGGGGCCTCGCTAGGGGGCTACACCTTC